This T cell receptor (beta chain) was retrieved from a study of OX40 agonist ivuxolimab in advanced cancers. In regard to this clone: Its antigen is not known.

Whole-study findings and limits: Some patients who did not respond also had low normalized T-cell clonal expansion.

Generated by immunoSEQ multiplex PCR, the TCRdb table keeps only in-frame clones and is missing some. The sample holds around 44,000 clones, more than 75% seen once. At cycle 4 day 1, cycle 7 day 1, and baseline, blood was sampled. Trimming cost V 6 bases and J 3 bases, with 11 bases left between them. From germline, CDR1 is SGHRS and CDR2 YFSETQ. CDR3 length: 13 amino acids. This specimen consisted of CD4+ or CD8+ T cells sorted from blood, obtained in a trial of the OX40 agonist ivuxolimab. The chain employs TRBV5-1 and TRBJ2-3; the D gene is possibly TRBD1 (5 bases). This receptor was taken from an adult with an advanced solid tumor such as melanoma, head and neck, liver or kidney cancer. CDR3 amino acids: CASTPPGTDTQYF. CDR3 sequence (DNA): TGCGCCAGCACCCCCCCAGGGACAGATACGCAGTATTTT.